The rows below give T cell receptor beta chains drawn from one sample of a study of blood T cell repertoires in COVID-19. TCRdb keeps only in-frame clones here, not all; method: immunoSEQ multiplex PCR. The table lists some 83,000 clones, 65% to 90% of them singletons, with around 40% in the top ten. The sequencing input was peripheral blood. These receptors were taken from a man older than 75 with acute or convalescent COVID-19. Both conserved end residues are part of each CDR3. The D gene is left open where the match is weak. Not all rows give a size; the values are once, few, many and, for expanded clones, a class.

d_gene	v_gene	j_gene	abundance	CDR3nt	CDR3aa
.	TRBV5-6	TRBJ1-2	.	TGTGCCAGCAGCCTGAGACTATACCTTCTCAATGCTGGGGGCTACACCTTC	CASSLRLYLLNAGGYTF
.	TRBV3-1/TRBV3-2	TRBJ1-1	.	TGTGCCAGCAGCCAAAGGGGTTCGAACACTGAAGGGCGGGGAGCTTTCTTT	CASSQRGSNTEGRGAFF
.	TRBV27	TRBJ2-1	.	TGTGCCAGCAGTTTATCGGAGAGGGAGGTTAACAATGAGCAGTTCTTC	CASSLSEREVNNEQFF
TRBD2	TRBV6-2/TRBV6-3	TRBJ2-3	.	TGTGCCAGCAGTCGCCCTGGACTAGCGGGAACAGATACGCAGTATTTT	CASSRPGLAGTDTQYF
.	TRBV5-1	TRBJ1-2	.	TGCGCCAGCAGCTCGGTTACAGATAACTATGGCTACACCTTC	CASSSVTDNYGYTF
TRBD1	TRBV15	TRBJ1-5	.	TGTGCCACCAGCGTACAGGGGAATCAGCCCCAGCATTTT	CATSVQGNQPQHF
.	TRBV28	TRBJ2-7	once	TGTGCCAGCAGCTCCTACTACGAGCAGTACTTC	CASSSYYEQYF
TRBD1	TRBV5-1	TRBJ1-2	few	TGCGCCAGCTCAGGCACAGGGGACTATGGCTACACCTTC	CASSGTGDYGYTF
TRBD1	TRBV6-5	TRBJ1-1	once	TGTGCCAGCAGTTTAAACCGGGACAGGAACACTGAAGCTTTCTTT	CASSLNRDRNTEAFF
.	TRBV20-1	TRBJ2-7	.	TGCAGTGCTAGTCTTACCTACGAGCAGTACTTC	CSASLTYEQYF
TRBD1	TRBV30	TRBJ1-1	.	TGTGCCTGGAGTGGCCAGGGGGGATCTGAAGCTTTCTTT	CAWSGQGGSEAFF
.	TRBV28	TRBJ1-1	once	TGTGCCAGCCGACTCGCCACTGAAGCTTTCTTT	CASRLATEAFF
TRBD1	TRBV11-2	TRBJ2-2	.	TGTGCCAGCAGCTTAGCGTTGCAGGGGGCCACCGGGGAGCTGTTTTTT	CASSLALQGATGELFF
.	TRBV11-3	TRBJ2-5	.	TGTGCCAGCAGCTTAGGCGGCAGCCAAGAGACCCAGTACTTC	CASSLGGSQETQYF
.	TRBV5-1	TRBJ2-1	.	TGCGCCAGCACCGAAACGCCCCAGGAGGTTAGGAAAGAGCAGTTCTTC	CASTETPQEVRKEQFF
.	TRBV28	TRBJ1-5	.	TGTGCCAGCAGTTTATTTGGGGCATCTCAGCCCCAGCATTTT	CASSLFGASQPQHF
TRBD1	TRBV3-1/TRBV3-2	TRBJ2-2	.	TGTGCCAGCAGCCGACAGGGGCGGGAGCTGTTTTTT	CASSRQGRELFF
.	TRBV5-1	TRBJ2-1	.	TGCGCCAGCAGCTCTAGCGAGAGCTCCTACAATGAGCAGTTCTTC	CASSSSESSYNEQFF
TRBD2	TRBV9	TRBJ2-1	.	TGTGCCAGCAGCCCGACCGAGGGGGGACTAGGGCACAATGAGCAGTTCTTC	CASSPTEGGLGHNEQFF
.	TRBV20-1	TRBJ2-7	.	TGCAAGGTTGGGAGAGCCTACGAGCAGTACTTC	CKVGRAYEQYF
TRBD2	TRBV27	TRBJ2-4	.	TGTGCCAGCGCCCCGGGACTAGCGGGAGTAAACATTCAGTACTTC	CASAPGLAGVNIQYF